This T cell receptor (beta chain) was captured in a study of regulatory T cells in long-lasting Graves disease. The CDR3 contains 13 residues. Germline V gene lookup returns CDR1 GTSNPN and CDR2 SVGIG (reference sequence). Trimming pared 2 bases from V and 6 bases from J, leaving 11 bases between. To make TCR beta libraries, researchers used iRepertoire HTBI primers and Arm-PCR of CDR3 regions. Each CDR3 protein is one row after TCRdb ran MiXCR on the multiplex PCR reads. The table records 500,000 or so distinct CDR3 sequences, 11% to 15% of them present only once. This clonotype was picked up a small number of times. Time point specified: newly diagnosed GD, antithyroid drugs for less than 3 months. The authors made the TCR library using RNA they extracted from PBMCs. These same records also appear under a second study, on T cells in Graves' hyperthyroidism and ophthalmopathy. From that study: Criteria for exclusion of patients were uncontrolled infection, other autoimmune disease, pregnancy or lactation.

This specimen consisted of peripheral blood mononuclear cells (PBMCs), obtained at new diagnosis, from a patient treated with antithyroid drugs. The sequence was obtained from a woman between 50 and 59 years old with Graves disease. This rearrangement joins TRBV30 to TRBJ2-4; D is ambiguous. The CDR3 loop reads CAWSFRGINIQYF. CDR3 in DNA: TGTGCCTGGAGTTTTAGAGGAATAAACATTCAGTACTTC.